Many counts were recorded for the clone carrying this T cell receptor (beta chain). As yet, its antigen is unknown. The sample is drawn from a study of post-analysis software for immune sequencing data. In the study overall: Included courses were relapsing-remitting and secondary progressive multiple sclerosis; progressive-relapsing multiple sclerosis was also included.

The germline gives CDR1 MDHEN, CDR2 SYDVKM. The CDR3 is made up of 14 amino acids. Trimming stripped 5 bases from V and 1 base from J, with 12 bases between. Unique molecular identifiers were built into the TCR beta cDNA libraries. The source material, 1 to 10 million T cells, gave rise to roughly 500,000 cDNA molecules. TCRdb used MiXCR to reprocess the PCR reads, holding one entry per CDR3 protein. The table has a few hundred thousand distinct CDR3 sequences, approximately 45% seen once; the top ten hold around 10%. Regarding the study as a whole: Strong same-batch co-clustering of samples appeared with F measure clustering. In patients, TRBV5-6, TRBV5-1 and TRBV20-1 belonged to five TRBV segments found more frequently than in controls. The study found significantly lower normalized Chao1 diversity in multiple sclerosis patients than in controls.

The sample comprised blood. This sequence joins TRBV28 and TRBJ2-7; tentatively, D is TRBD1 or TRBD2 (6 bases each). The TCR originated in a girl aged 10 to 17 with multiple sclerosis. This CDR3 reads CASSPGGGSYEQYF. CDR3 nucleotide sequence: TGTGCCAGCAGTCCTGGAGGGGGGTCCTACGAGCAGTACTTC.